This TCR beta chain was obtained from a study of blood T cell repertoires in COVID-19. About the study: Researchers got acute and convalescent COVID-19 samples from the United States, Italy and Spain. The analysed material was cDNA or gDNA that came from T cells, B-cell-depleted T cells, or PBMCs.

V lost 3 bases and J lost 0, with 17 bases in between. There are 17 residues in the CDR3. The germline gives CDR1 SGHTS, CDR2 YDEGEE. In the original workflow: By means of reference gene primer amplification, nucleated cell counts were estimated. TCRdb's table, derived via immunoSEQ multiplex PCR, lists solely in-frame clones and lacks some. That table supplies the V and J calls and clone size; D and trimming were determined from the DNA. The data show about 120,000 clones, around 91% seen once. Seattle researchers signed up patients amid active infection and tracked them longitudinally. V is TRBV5-8 and J is TRBJ2-3; TRBD2 is a possible D gene (6 bases). The sequence came from a woman aged 60 to 75 with COVID-19, enrolled during active disease. What was sequenced was peripheral blood. CDR3 loop: CASSSSTGTASTDTQYF. DNA of the CDR3: TGTGCCAGCAGCTCTTCCACGGGGACTGCTAGCACAGATACGCAGTATTTT.